This entry lists 7 T cell receptor beta chains sequenced from one sample in a study of identical twins. TCRdb recomputed calls from the 5' RACE reads with MiXCR, one row per CDR3 protein. The sample holds about 470,000 distinct CDR3 sequences, 20% to 30% seen once. The data were also submitted as part of a second study, on T cells expressing NK-cell markers.

The sequenced material came from CD4+ T cells sorted from blood. The receptor source for this set is a young woman in good health.

The genes are TRBV20-1 and TRBJ2-1; D may be TRBD2 (5 bases). The germline V and J ends were trimmed by 0 bases and 15 bases, with 15 bases remaining between them. Germline V lookup: CDR1 DFQATT, CDR2 SNEGSKA (reference sequence). The CDR3 length is 12 residues. The CDR3 spells CSARDLGLSLFF. CDR3 in DNA: TGCAGTGCTAGAGATTTAGGACTCAGCCTGTTCTTC.

This clonotype has just a few counts. The chain joins TRBV20-1 to TRBJ2-1; D may be TRBD2 (5 bases). There are 14 residues in the CDR3. Trimming took off 3 bases at V and 5 bases at J, with 14 bases between the two ends. Germline CDR1 reads DFQATT; CDR2 reads SNEGSKA (reference sequence). CDR3 loop: CSARASGLNNEQFF. CDR3 in DNA: TGCAGTGCTAGGGCCAGCGGTCTGAACAATGAGCAGTTCTTC.

This clonotype was picked up many times. V gene TRBV5-1 combines with J gene TRBJ2-1; 8 bases fit TRBD1. This CDR3 comprises 14 residues. The J segment lost 4 bases and the V segment lost 2 bases, leaving 2 bases of the junction unmatched. In germline, CDR1 is SGHRS, CDR2 YFSETQ. This CDR3 reads CASSFQGAYNEQFF. The CDR3 DNA sequence: TGCGCCAGCAGCTTCCAGGGGGCTTACAATGAGCAGTTCTTC.

The chain has TRBV3-1 and TRBJ2-7; the D gene is possibly TRBD1 (5 bases). This CDR3 is built from 13 residues. Trimming took 1 base from V and 6 from J, leaving 10 bases between them. The germline CDR1 and CDR2 sequences are LGHDT and YNNKEL (reference sequence). CDR3 DNA sequence: TGTGCCAGCAGCCAAGTTCACAGGAGCGAGCAGTACTTC. Protein: CASSQVHRSEQYF.

The chain employs TRBV2 and TRBJ2-1; D is unclear. Germline CDR1 is SNHLY and CDR2 is FYNNEI. This CDR3 region has 12 residues. V lost 5 bases and J 7 bases, leaving 9 bases between the germline ends. The CDR3 region is CASSYTMNEQFF. CDR3 sequence (DNA): TGTGCCAGCAGTTATACTATGAATGAGCAGTTCTTC. Filled out from reference TRBV2 and TRBJ2-1, the complete variable domain reads EPEVTQTPSHQVTQMGQEVILRCVPISNHLYFYWYRQILGQKVEFLVSFYNNEISEKSEIFDDQFSVERPDGSNFTLKIRSTKLEDSAMYFCASSYTMNEQFFGPGTRLTVL.

This clonotype came up a few times. This chain uses TRBV20-1 with TRBJ2-1; no reliable D call. V was clipped by 6 bases and J by 2 bases, with 8 bases between them. This CDR3 comprises 12 residues. The V gene's germline CDR1 is DFQATT and CDR2 SNEGSKA (reference sequence). Here the CDR3 reads CSATDAYNEQFF. In DNA, the CDR3 is TGCAGTGCCACGGACGCCTACAATGAGCAGTTCTTC.

The genes are TRBV7-4 and TRBJ2-7; TRBD2 aligns across 7 bases. The junction had 10 bases not matched to a gene; V was cut back by 3 bases and J by 5 bases. CDR3 length: 15 residues. Germline V gene lookup returns CDR1 SGHVT and CDR2 SQSDAQ. The CDR3 loop reads CASSLLGYGRNEQYF. The CDR3 coding sequence is TGTGCCAGCAGCTTGTTGGGGTACGGGAGGAACGAGCAGTACTTC.